Listed below are T cell receptor beta chains from one sample, sequenced in a study of blood T cell repertoires in COVID-19. Method: immunoSEQ multiplex PCR; TCRdb's copy keeps in-frame clones and lacks some. The profile shows under 200,000 clones, about 88% of them singletons. Sequencing used peripheral blood. These receptors were obtained from a man aged 55 to 70 with COVID-19, enrolled during active disease. Both conserved end residues are part of each CDR3. Fields, in order: clone size, V gene, D gene, J gene, CDR3 DNA, CDR3 protein. The D gene is left open where the match is weak. Clone size is not always given. Where it is, it says once, few, many or a class for expanded clones.

-,TRBV28,-,TRBJ1-6,TGTGCCAGCAGTCTCCCTATCGGGGGTGATAATTCACCCCTCCACTTT,CASSLPIGGDNSPLHF
few,TRBV5-1,-,TRBJ1-1,TGCGCCAGCGGCCTAGGGGCGAGCAACACTGAAGCTTTCTTT,CASGLGASNTEAFF
-,TRBV5-1,-,TRBJ1-1,TGCGCCAGCAGCCACGGGACATCTAACTCTGAAGCTTTCTTT,CASSHGTSNSEAFF
-,TRBV3-1/TRBV3-2,-,TRBJ1-5,TGTGCCAGCAGCCAAGGAGGGGGTGCCAATCAGCCCCAGCATTTT,CASSQGGGANQPQHF
-,TRBV30,-,TRBJ2-2,TGTGCCTGGAGTGGCGGGGCGGGATGGGGCACCGGGGAGCTGTTTTTT,CAWSGGAGWGTGELFF
-,TRBV7-2,-,TRBJ2-7,TGTGCCAGCAGCCCAGGGGTGTCTAGCACCTACGAGCAGTACTTC,CASSPGVSSTYEQYF
-,TRBV27,TRBD2,TRBJ2-2,TGTGCCAGCAGTAGGCTAGCGGGGACCGGGGAGCTGTTTTTT,CASSRLAGTGELFF
-,TRBV6-2/TRBV6-3,TRBD1,TRBJ1-1,TGTGCCAGCAGTCACGACTACGGACAGGTTGAAGCTTTCTTT,CASSHDYGQVEAFF
-,TRBV19,-,TRBJ2-7,TGTGCCAGTAGTATAGACAGGGAATCCTACGAGCAGTACTTC,CASSIDRESYEQYF
-,TRBV12-3/TRBV12-4,-,TRBJ1-4,TGTGCCAGCAGTTTCAGGGGTGAAAAACTGTTTTTT,CASSFRGEKLFF
once,TRBV14,-,TRBJ1-2,TGTGCCAGCAGCCAAAGACGGGGGGGGATGGCCCCGATTCTCTATGGCTACACCTTC,CASSQRRGGMAPILYGYTF
-,TRBV4-1,-,TRBJ1-1,TGCGCCAGCAGCCAAGCGGGCAGGGGAAACACTGAAGCTTTCTTT,CASSQAGRGNTEAFF
-,TRBV19,-,TRBJ1-2,TGTGCCAGTAAAAGAGACAGAGGTGGGGGGTATGGCTACACCTTC,CASKRDRGGGYGYTF
once,TRBV9,-,TRBJ2-2,TGTGCCAGCAGCGTAGTCTACACCGGGGAGCTGTTTTTT,CASSVVYTGELFF
-,TRBV5-5,-,TRBJ2-3,TGTGCCAGCAGCCCTTTGGCTAGCTCAGGCACAGATACGCAGTATTTT,CASSPLASSGTDTQYF
-,TRBV11-2,TRBD1,TRBJ1-6,TGTGCCAGCAGACCACCGGACAGGGGAAGAAATTCACCCCTCCACTTT,CASRPPDRGRNSPLHF
-,TRBV18,-,TRBJ2-2,TGTGCCAGCTCACCAATCCTAGCGGCCGGGGGCCCCGGGGAGCTGTTTTTT,CASSPILAAGGPGELFF
-,TRBV27,TRBD2,TRBJ2-1,TGTGCCAGCCAATCAACCTCCGCTCCGGGACTAGGTTACAATGAGCAGTTCTTC,CASQSTSAPGLGYNEQFF
-,TRBV28,-,TRBJ2-4,TGTGCCAGCAGTCAATTTACGCCTATAGCCAAAAACATTCAGTACTTC,CASSQFTPIAKNIQYF
-,TRBV28,-,TRBJ1-6,TGTGCCAGCAGTTCCACAATGAGGCCCCTCCACTTT,CASSSTMRPLHF
-,TRBV5-4,-,TRBJ1-1,TGTGCCAGCAGCCCGGGAGGACGGGGCGTGAACACTGAAGCTTTCTTT,CASSPGGRGVNTEAFF
-,TRBV9,TRBD1,TRBJ2-1,TGTGCCAGCAGCGGCGGGACAGGGGCAAACAATGAGCAGTTCTTC,CASSGGTGANNEQFF
-,TRBV6-2/TRBV6-3,-,TRBJ1-5,TGTGCCAGCAGTTACTCGGGCAGTCTTAATCAGCCCCAGCATTTT,CASSYSGSLNQPQHF
-,TRBV19,TRBD1,TRBJ1-1,TGTGCCAGTAGCCAAACCGGGACAGGGCTTGAAGCTTTCTTT,CASSQTGTGLEAFF
-,TRBV3-1/TRBV3-2,TRBD1,TRBJ2-6,TGTGCCAGCAGCCAACGTAGACAGGGGCGCTCTGGGGCCAACGTCCTGACTTTC,CASSQRRQGRSGANVLTF
-,TRBV7-9,-,TRBJ1-2,TGTGCCAGCAGCTTTGAGGGGGGGCCCGGCTATGGCTACACCTTC,CASSFEGGPGYGYTF
-,TRBV7-6,TRBD1,TRBJ1-4,TGTGCCAGCAGCTTAGATCTACAGGGGGCGCGGAGGGAAAAACTGTTTTTT,CASSLDLQGARREKLFF
-,TRBV11-2,-,TRBJ2-5,TGTGCCAGCAGCTTACTGGGTGCCAGAGGGGAGACCCAGTACTTC,CASSLLGARGETQYF
-,TRBV5-1,TRBD1,TRBJ2-1,TGCGCCAGCAGCTACCCGGGACAGGGAACTAATGAGCAGTTCTTC,CASSYPGQGTNEQFF
few,TRBV5-6,TRBD2,TRBJ2-1,TGTGCCAGCAGCCCGAGGGGGACTAGTTCCTACAATGAGCAGTTCTTC,CASSPRGTSSYNEQFF
-,TRBV19,TRBD2,TRBJ2-4,TGTGCCAGTAGTATGGCTAGCGGTTATCAGTACTTC,CASSMASGYQYF
-,TRBV5-5,TRBD1,TRBJ1-1,TGTGCCAGCAGCTTGGGGAGAGGGGGCAGAACTGAAGCTTTCTTT,CASSLGRGGRTEAFF